A single sample is the source of the 21 T cell receptor beta chains below, sequenced in a study of monozygotic twins with cystic fibrosis. The repertoire was sequenced with immunoSEQ multiplex PCR; TCRdb's copy has only in-frame clones and lacks some. The sample records approximately 32,000 clones, about 96% being singletons. Sequenced: blood. The receptor set was obtained from a girl aged 2 to 10 with cystic fibrosis.

This chain's CDR3 is CATSRDWTEQFF. CDR3 bases: TGTGCCACCAGCAGAGACTGGACTGAGCAGTTCTTC. The chain carries TRBV15 and TRBJ2-1; D is unclear. Germline V gene sequence: CDR1 LNHNV, CDR2 YYDKDF (reference sequence). The V and J ends lost 0 bases and 9 bases respectively, with 6 bases between them. The CDR3 spans 12 residues.

The chain joins TRBV18 to TRBJ2-1; 8 bases align to TRBD2. CDR1 and CDR2 (germline): KGHSH, LQKENI. V lost 3 bases, J lost 7 bases, and 5 bases stayed unmatched. The CDR3 extends over 14 amino acids. CDR3 DNA: TGTGCCAGCTCACCCGGGGGGGGGATGAATGAGCAGTTCTTC. Its protein is CASSPGGGMNEQFF.

V and J are TRBV5-6 and TRBJ2-1; 14 bases fit TRBD2. This CDR3 contains 15 residues. The trim removed 4 bases at V and 5 bases at J, leaving 2 bases unmatched. CDR1 is SGHDT, CDR2 YYEEEE, per germline. The CDR3 DNA reads as TGTGCCAGCAGCCCGGGACTAGCGGGAGACAATGAGCAGTTCTTC. Residues: CASSPGLAGDNEQFF.

The rearrangement links TRBV5-4 to TRBJ2-2; D gene uncertain. Trimming left V 3 bases short and J 5 bases short, with 8 bases between. Germline-derived CDR1 and CDR2 are SGHNT and YYREEE (reference sequence). The length of the CDR3 is 13 residues. The chain's CDR3 is CASSSQATGELFF. As DNA, the CDR3 is TGTGCCAGCAGCTCTCAGGCGACCGGGGAGCTGTTTTTT.

The chain couples TRBV5-1 to TRBJ2-3; a weak D match, TRBD1 (6 bases). The germline V gene has CDR1 SGHRS and CDR2 YFSETQ. This CDR3 comprises 14 residues. V gave up 4 bases and J gave up 1 base, with 10 bases separating them. CDR3 nucleotide sequence: TGCGCCAGCAGCCGGACAGCCGGCACAGATACGCAGTATTTT. This codes for CASSRTAGTDTQYF. Full variable domain (rest looked up from reference TRBV5-1 and TRBJ2-3): KAGVTQTPRYLIKTRGQQVTLSCSPISGHRSVSWYQQTPGQGLQFLFEYFSETQRNKGNFPGRFSGRQFSNSRSEMNVSTLELGDSALYLCASSRTAGTDTQYFGPGTRLTVL.

This chain uses TRBV4-2 with TRBJ1-5; D might be TRBD1 (6 bases). Germline assignment: CDR1 LGHNA and CDR2 YNFKEQ. CDR3 length equals 14 residues. Trimming stripped 0 bases from V and 5 bases from J, with 8 bases between. CDR3 bases: TGTGCCAGCAGCCAAGAAGGGGGGTATCAGCCCCAGCATTTT. Amino acids: CASSQEGGYQPQHF.

The V and J genes are TRBV2 and TRBJ2-2; D possibly corresponds to TRBD1 (5 bases). The length of the CDR3 is 14 residues. Germline V lookup: CDR1 SNHLY, CDR2 FYNNEI. The V end lost 6 bases, the J end lost 5 bases, and 13 bases lay between the germline ends. In nucleotides, the CDR3 is TGTGCCAGCAGCCTCGTCACAGGTACCGGGGAGCTGTTTTTT. Translating it yields CASSLVTGTGELFF.

The sample holds one count of this clone. The V and J genes are TRBV6-5 and TRBJ1-1; 9 bases line up with TRBD1. CDR3 length: 14 amino acids. The J segment lost 1 base and the V segment lost 7 bases, leaving 4 bases of the junction unmatched. Per the germline V gene, CDR1 is MNHEY and CDR2 is SVGAGI. For the CDR3, the DNA is TGTGCCAGCACAGGACAGGGGTGGAACACTGAAGCTTTCTTT. It is translated as CASTGQGWNTEAFF.

The V and J genes are TRBV19 and TRBJ1-5; D is ambiguous. The CDR3 loop spans 15 amino acids. Germline assignment: CDR1 LNHDA and CDR2 SQIVND (reference sequence). The germline V and J ends were trimmed by 1 base and 0 bases, with 7 bases remaining between them. The DNA for the CDR3 is TGTGCCAGTAGTATAGCGTCCGATAGCAATCAGCCCCAGCATTTT. This translates into CASSIASDSNQPQHF.

The chain joins TRBV19 to TRBJ1-1; no definite D call. The CDR3 loop spans 15 amino acids. The V gene's germline CDR1 is LNHDA and CDR2 SQIVND (reference sequence). Trimming stripped 0 bases from V and 1 base from J, with 9 bases between. The CDR3 DNA reads TGTGCCAGTAGTATAGACCCGGGATCGAACACTGAAGCTTTCTTT. It yields the protein CASSIDPGSNTEAFF. Drawing the rest from reference TRBV19 and TRBJ1-1, the complete variable domain is DGGITQSPKYLFRKEGQNVTLSCEQNLNHDAMYWYRQDPGQGLRLIYYSQIVNDFQKGDIAEGYSVSREKKESFPLTVTSAQKNPTAFYLCASSIDPGSNTEAFFGQGTRLTVV.

This sequence joins TRBV5-4 and TRBJ2-3; 9 bases are shared with TRBD2. After removal of 3 bases from V and 3 bases from J, the junction contained 5 bases not matched to a gene. In germline, CDR1 is SGHNT, CDR2 YYREEE (reference sequence). This CDR3 spans 15 amino acids. In DNA, the CDR3 is TGTGCCAGCAGCTCAGCGGGGGGTGGGACAGATACGCAGTATTTT. Amino acid sequence: CASSSAGGGTDTQYF.

V and J are TRBV10-3 and TRBJ1-2, with 9 bases lining up with TRBD1. CDR1 is ENHRY and CDR2 is SYGVKD in the germline V gene. Trimming took 0 bases from V and 4 from J; bases not matched to a gene: 12. The CDR3 is 18 amino acids. The CDR3 sequence is CAISESSGTGTYSYGYTF. CDR3 DNA: TGTGCCATCAGTGAGTCTTCTGGGACAGGGACGTATAGCTATGGCTACACCTTC.

V usage is TRBV28 and J usage is TRBJ2-1; unclear D gene. This CDR3 is built from 11 residues. Trimming left V 3 bases short and J 8 bases short, with 5 bases between. Germline V lookup: CDR1 MDHEN, CDR2 SYDVKM. This CDR3 is CASSFFYEQFF. The DNA for the CDR3 is TGTGCCAGCAGTTTTTTCTATGAGCAGTTCTTC.

The CDR3 bases are TGTGCCAGCAGCTTGGCCCTGGGACAGAGAAAAAACATTCAGTACTTC. Translating gives CASSLALGQRKNIQYF. The gene calls are TRBV5-6 and TRBJ2-4, with 7 bases aligning to TRBD1. This CDR3 region has 16 residues. Germline CDR1 SGHDT, CDR2 YYEEEE. J lost 4 bases, V lost 0 bases, and 7 bases had no gene match.

V is TRBV10-3 and J is TRBJ1-1; a possible D gene is TRBD1 (5 bases). This CDR3 is built from 14 residues. V lost 0 bases to trimming and J lost 11 bases, with 16 bases between them. The V gene's germline CDR1 is ENHRY and CDR2 SYGVKD. The CDR3 sequence is CAISESILVPGAFF. In DNA form, the CDR3 reads TGTGCCATCAGTGAGTCGATATTAGTCCCAGGGGCTTTCTTT.

The chain recombines TRBV10-3 with TRBJ1-1, with a tentative D call TRBD1 (6 bases). This CDR3 comprises 12 residues. V lost 8 bases and J 1 base, leaving 8 bases between the germline ends. Germline CDR1 and CDR2: ENHRY and SYGVKD. DNA for the CDR3: TGTGCCATCGGACAGAAGAACACTGAAGCTTTCTTT. Protein: CAIGQKNTEAFF.

The rearrangement joins TRBV4-2 to TRBJ1-4; TRBD1 matches at 7 bases. Germline V gives CDR1 LGHNA, CDR2 YNFKEQ. The CDR3 runs 15 residues. Germline trimming cut 0 bases from V and 5 bases from J; bases unmatched to any gene: 3. CDR3 nucleotide sequence: TGTGCCAGCAGCCAAGAGGCAGGGGGGAATGAAAAACTGTTTTTT. Translated: CASSQEAGGNEKLFF.

The chain combines TRBV6-5 with TRBJ2-1; D may be TRBD1 or TRBD2 (5 bases each). Germline V gene sequence: CDR1 MNHEY, CDR2 SVGAGI. CDR3 length: 16 residues. The V gene lost 0 bases and the J gene lost 4 bases, with 13 bases spanning the gap. DNA of the CDR3: TGTGCCAGCAGTTACTCGAGTGGGACGGAGTACAATGAGCAGTTCTTC. It specifies CASSYSSGTEYNEQFF.

The chain couples TRBV7-9 to TRBJ1-1; D possibly corresponds to TRBD1 (5 bases). V lost 1 base and J 7 bases, leaving 16 bases between the germline ends. Per the germline V gene, CDR1 is SEHNR and CDR2 is FQNEAQ (reference sequence). The CDR3 extends over 15 amino acids. The CDR3 nucleotides are TGTGCCAGCAGCTTAGTTACAGGTGGGGACGATGAAGCTTTCTTT. It is translated as CASSLVTGGDDEAFF.

The V gene is TRBV19, the J gene TRBJ2-7, with D possibly being TRBD2 (6 bases). In germline, CDR1 is LNHDA, CDR2 SQIVND (reference sequence). The CDR3 is made up of 13 amino acids. V dropped 3 bases and J dropped 0 bases, with 6 bases sitting between them. CDR3 loop: CASSIGSSYEQYF. The CDR3 DNA is TGTGCCAGTAGTATCGGGAGCTCCTACGAGCAGTACTTC.

This clone was picked up one time. The chain employs TRBV10-3 and TRBJ1-2; D ambiguous. The germline CDR1 and CDR2 sequences are ENHRY and SYGVKD. Trimming took 0 bases from V and 4 from J, leaving 6 bases between them. The CDR3 runs to 13 residues. CDR3 DNA: TGTGCCATCAGTGAGTCGCCAGGCTATGGCTACACCTTC. The encoded protein is CAISESPGYGYTF.